The 29 T cell receptor beta chains below come from one sample, sequenced in a study of monozygotic twins with inflammatory bowel disease (dated by TCRdb to between 2018 and 2021). Library generation was performed with 5' RACE. Sequencing instrument: Illumina HiSeq 2500. Through TCRdb reprocessing, the reads give one entry per CDR3 protein sequence; DNA is omitted. The table of this sample itemizes 190,000 or so distinct CDR3 sequences. Less than 2% of the sample lies in the top ten. The sequencing sample was made of blood. These receptors were collected from a human donor with ulcerative colitis or Crohn's disease, or a healthy co-twin of an affected twin (not recorded which).

V gene TRBV19 combines with J gene TRBJ1-2; the D call from TCRdb, TRBD1, cannot be confirmed without DNA. CDR1 LNHDA and CDR2 SQIVND come from the germline V gene (reference sequence). This CDR3 contains 14 residues. CDR3 region: CASSPRTGRDGYTF.

The gene calls are TRBV7-9 and TRBJ2-1; TCRdb returns TRBD1, unconfirmable since there is no DNA. The V gene's germline CDR1 is SEHNR and CDR2 FQNEAQ (reference sequence). The CDR3 runs to 15 residues. The CDR3 reads CASSGGTGSYNEQFF.

The CDR3 loop reads CASSQDHRVNGYTF. This sequence joins TRBV3-1 and TRBJ1-2; TCRdb names TRBD1, which stays unverified in the absence of DNA. The germline V gene encodes CDR1 LGHDT and CDR2 YNNKEL (reference sequence). The CDR3 sequence is 14 residues long.

The genes are TRBV3-1 and TRBJ2-5; with no DNA, the TCRdb D assignment of TRBD2 cannot be verified. The CDR3 runs to 14 residues. Germline V gives CDR1 LGHDT, CDR2 YNNKEL (reference sequence). The CDR3 here is CASSPRVEGETQYF.

The rearrangement links TRBV6-5 to TRBJ1-1. Germline CDR1 MNHEY, CDR2 SVGAGI. The CDR3 sequence is 13 residues long. The CDR3 sequence is CASSYSRAVEAFF.

The CDR3 loop reads CASSRTGTGTDTQYF. The chain is built from TRBV5-1 and TRBJ2-3; TCRdb proposes TRBD1, but this gene call is untestable without DNA. The CDR3 extends over 15 amino acids. Germline CDR1 reads SGHRS; CDR2 reads YFSETQ.

The rearrangement uses TRBV5-1 and TRBJ2-7; TCRdb's assignment of TRBD1 cannot be checked, as there is no DNA. CDR1 and CDR2 (germline): SGHRS, YFSETQ. The CDR3 extends over 15 amino acids. CDR3 residues: CASSFSDRISYEQYF.

This chain uses TRBV6-1 with TRBJ1-6; the D call of TRBD1 rests on TCRdb alone, since no DNA is present to check it. The CDR3 sequence is 13 residues long. Per germline, CDR1 MNHNS and CDR2 SASEGT. Here the CDR3 reads CASTRARDSPLHF.

This rearrangement joins TRBV7-8 to TRBJ1-1; without DNA, the TCRdb call of TRBD1 cannot be checked. The CDR3 has 16 residues. Per the germline V gene, CDR1 is SGHVS and CDR2 is FQNEAQ. The CDR3 region is CASSPRALQGGYEAFF.

The chain has TRBV6-1 and TRBJ2-2; TCRdb's D call, TRBD1, is unchecked because there is no DNA. This CDR3 spans 14 amino acids. Germline V gives CDR1 MNHNS, CDR2 SASEGT. The CDR3 loop is CASSEFDRAGELFF.

The rearrangement links TRBV5-1 to TRBJ2-2; with no DNA, the TCRdb D assignment of TRBD2 cannot be verified. The germline CDR1 and CDR2 sequences are SGHRS and YFSETQ. The CDR3 length is 13 residues. The CDR3 here is CASSFEGAGELFF.

The chain links TRBV20-1 to TRBJ1-1; TCRdb's D gene call, TRBD1, goes unchecked for lack of DNA. Germline V gene sequence: CDR1 DFQATT, CDR2 SNEGSKA (reference sequence). This CDR3 is built from 15 residues. CDR3 in amino acids: CSARPLGSVWAEAFF.

The chain employs TRBV5-1 and TRBJ1-1. The germline V gene has CDR1 SGHRS and CDR2 YFSETQ. This CDR3 is built from 15 residues. The CDR3 reads CASSSLGDGYTEAFF. The variable domain in full, with the rest retrieved from reference TRBV5-1 and TRBJ1-1, is KAGVTQTPRYLIKTRGQQVTLSCSPISGHRSVSWYQQTPGQGLQFLFEYFSETQRNKGNFPGRFSGRQFSNSRSEMNVSTLELGDSALYLCASSSLGDGYTEAFFGQGTRLTVV.

This sequence joins TRBV11-1 and TRBJ2-2; TCRdb outputs TRBD1, but without DNA this stays unchecked. The CDR3 spans 20 residues. CDR1 is SGHAT, CDR2 FQDESV, per germline (reference sequence). CDR3 in amino acids: CASSLGYEGAIGANTGELFF.

This chain links TRBV6-1 with TRBJ1-6; TCRdb returns TRBD1, unconfirmable since there is no DNA. Germline V lookup: CDR1 MNHNS, CDR2 SASEGT. The CDR3 length is 14 residues. This chain's CDR3 is CATRRGDNNSPLHF.

This chain uses TRBV18 with TRBJ2-3. There are 16 residues in the CDR3. Germline assignment: CDR1 KGHSH and CDR2 LQKENI. CDR3 loop: CASSPPGRYNTDTQYF.

The genes are TRBV20-1 and TRBJ2-1. The CDR3 has 12 amino acids. The germline CDR1 and CDR2 sequences are DFQATT and SNEGSKA (reference sequence). CDR3 sequence reads: CSARDYYNEQFF.

V usage is TRBV3-1 and J usage is TRBJ2-5; TCRdb names TRBD1, which stays unverified in the absence of DNA. The germline gives CDR1 LGHDT, CDR2 YNNKEL (reference sequence). CDR3 length: 14 residues. CDR3 protein: CASSHPGQQETQYF.

V is TRBV3-1 and J is TRBJ2-5; the TRBD1 assignment by TCRdb is unverifiable without DNA. The CDR3 is made up of 13 amino acids. Germline V gene lookup returns CDR1 LGHDT and CDR2 YNNKEL (reference sequence). The CDR3 here is CASSQLQGETQYF.

The V and J genes are TRBV10-3 and TRBJ2-1; the D gene TCRdb calls, TRBD1, cannot be checked with no DNA. Germline V CDR1 and CDR2: ENHRY, SYGVKD. CDR3 size: 15 residues. The chain's CDR3 is CAISDNRERDHEQFF.

The chain joins TRBV7-9 to TRBJ2-1; TCRdb's assignment of TRBD1 cannot be checked, as there is no DNA. The CDR3 has 15 residues. The V gene's germline CDR1 is SEHNR and CDR2 FQNEAQ (reference sequence). The CDR3 loop reads CASSRGQGPRNEQFF.

V is TRBV7-9 and J is TRBJ1-1. Germline assignment: CDR1 SEHNR and CDR2 FQNEAQ (reference sequence). CDR3 length: 14 residues. The CDR3: CASSLVVRGAEAFF.

The chain carries TRBV9 and TRBJ2-3; TCRdb outputs TRBD1, but without DNA this stays unchecked. CDR1 is SGDLS and CDR2 is YYNGEE in the germline V gene. The CDR3 runs to 15 residues. CDR3 protein: CASSVVGQGLDTQYF.

This rearrangement joins TRBV20-1 to TRBJ2-1; TCRdb gives TRBD1 as the D gene, but with no DNA this cannot be confirmed. The length of the CDR3 is 15 residues. Germline-derived CDR1 and CDR2 are DFQATT and SNEGSKA (reference sequence). CDR3 in amino acids: CSARTGGSSYNEQFF.

The chain uses TRBV2 and TRBJ1-5. The length of the CDR3 is 11 residues. Germline V gives CDR1 SNHLY, CDR2 FYNNEI. The chain's CDR3 is CASSESSAQHF.

V usage is TRBV5-1 and J usage is TRBJ2-7. The CDR3 covers 13 residues. Per germline, CDR1 SGHRS and CDR2 YFSETQ. The chain's CDR3 is CASSFERDYEQYF.

The chain carries TRBV11-3 and TRBJ2-2; with no DNA, the TCRdb D assignment of TRBD2 cannot be verified. CDR3 length equals 12 residues. From germline, CDR1 is SGHNT and CDR2 YENEEA. CDR3 sequence: CASSSGLGELFF.

The chain recombines TRBV6-1 with TRBJ2-3; TCRdb's D gene call, TRBD2, goes unchecked for lack of DNA. Germline CDR1 is MNHNS and CDR2 is SASEGT. This CDR3 has 14 residues. Here the CDR3 reads CASTGTSVTDTQYF.

The chain joins TRBV5-1 to TRBJ2-5. The germline CDR1 and CDR2 sequences are SGHRS and YFSETQ. CDR3 size: 12 residues. CDR3: CASSSPQETQYF.